These T cell receptor beta chains were read from a single sample in a study of shared clonotypes between healthy human individuals. TCRdb's table, derived via immunoSEQ multiplex PCR, lists solely in-frame clones and lacks some. This table has about 470,000 clones, roughly 83% appearing once. Sequencing input: PBMCs. These receptors originate from a woman in her forties in good health. Some clones in this sample may be carry-over from other donors' samples. The CDR3 runs from the conserved cysteine through the conserved F or W. The D gene is left open where the match is weak. Rows give clone size only sometimes, using once, few, many, or a class for an expanded clone.

CDR3aa: CSVEVPNNQETQYF
CDR3nt: TGCAGCGTTGAGGTTCCTAACAACCAGGAGACCCAGTACTTC
v_gene: TRBV29-1
j_gene: TRBJ2-5
abundance: NA
d_gene: NA

CDR3aa: CASSGPGHTEAFF
CDR3nt: TGTGCCAGCAGCGGCCCAGGGCACACTGAAGCTTTCTTT
v_gene: TRBV5-5
j_gene: TRBJ1-1
abundance: NA
d_gene: NA

CDR3aa: CASSQEQRRTTDTQYF
CDR3nt: TGTGCCAGCAGCCAAGAACAGCGGAGAACCACAGATACGCAGTATTTT
v_gene: TRBV4-2
j_gene: TRBJ2-3
abundance: once
d_gene: NA

CDR3aa: CASRRTDYEQYF
CDR3nt: TGTGCCAGCAGGAGGACAGATTACGAGCAGTACTTC
v_gene: TRBV6-6
j_gene: TRBJ2-7
abundance: few
d_gene: NA

CDR3aa: CASARGNQPQHF
CDR3nt: TGTGCCTCTGCGCGCGGCAATCAGCCCCAGCATTTT
v_gene: TRBV28
j_gene: TRBJ1-5
abundance: few
d_gene: NA

CDR3aa: CATKTLPGANTEAFF
CDR3nt: TGTGCCACCAAAACCCTCCCGGGAGCGAACACTGAAGCTTTCTTT
v_gene: TRBV19
j_gene: TRBJ1-1
abundance: NA
d_gene: NA

CDR3aa: CASSYSEGSGANVLTF
CDR3nt: TGTGCCAGCAGTTACTCGGAGGGTTCTGGGGCCAACGTCCTGACTTTC
v_gene: TRBV6-5
j_gene: TRBJ2-6
abundance: few
d_gene: NA

CDR3aa: CASTQGHLSIYEQYF
CDR3nt: TGTGCCAGCACCCAGGGACATCTTAGCATCTACGAGCAGTACTTC
v_gene: TRBV13
j_gene: TRBJ2-7
abundance: once
d_gene: NA

CDR3aa: CASSQGSGGPVGTDTQYF
CDR3nt: TGTGCCAGCAGCCAAGGTAGCGGAGGGCCCGTAGGCACAGATACGCAGTATTTT
v_gene: TRBV7-9
j_gene: TRBJ2-3
abundance: NA
d_gene: NA

CDR3aa: CASAGLGETQYF
CDR3nt: TGTGCCAGCGCAGGGCTCGGGGAGACCCAGTACTTC
v_gene: TRBV28
j_gene: TRBJ2-5
abundance: NA
d_gene: NA

CDR3aa: CASSPRVGQNTGELFF
CDR3nt: TGTGCCAGCAGCCCTAGGGTAGGTCAGAACACCGGGGAGCTGTTTTTT
v_gene: TRBV4-2
j_gene: TRBJ2-2
abundance: NA
d_gene: NA

CDR3aa: CASRRTSGSRYEQFF
CDR3nt: TGTGCCAGCAGAAGGACTAGCGGGAGTAGATATGAGCAGTTCTTC
v_gene: TRBV2
j_gene: TRBJ2-1
abundance: NA
d_gene: TRBD2

CDR3aa: CASSEFGTGGYEQYF
CDR3nt: TGTGCCAGCAGTGAATTTGGGACAGGGGGCTACGAGCAGTACTTC
v_gene: TRBV25-1
j_gene: TRBJ2-7
abundance: NA
d_gene: TRBD1

CDR3aa: CASRPQGTATNEKLFF
CDR3nt: TGTGCCAGCAGACCACAGGGGACTGCAACTAATGAAAAACTGTTTTTT
v_gene: TRBV28
j_gene: TRBJ1-4
abundance: once
d_gene: TRBD1

CDR3aa: CASSLNRLAETQYF
CDR3nt: TGTGCTAGCAGCTTAAATCGGCTAGCAGAGACCCAGTACTTC
v_gene: TRBV7-7
j_gene: TRBJ2-5
abundance: NA
d_gene: NA

CDR3aa: CASSYFGRNTEAFF
CDR3nt: TGTGCCAGCAGTTACTTTGGCAGGAACACTGAAGCTTTCTTT
v_gene: TRBV6-6
j_gene: TRBJ1-1
abundance: NA
d_gene: NA

CDR3aa: CASSVGGLSPPYGYTF
CDR3nt: TGTGCCAGCAGCGTAGGGGGGCTTTCTCCCCCTTATGGCTACACCTTC
v_gene: TRBV9
j_gene: TRBJ1-2
abundance: NA
d_gene: NA

CDR3aa: CASRPGLAADTQYF
CDR3nt: TGTGCCAGCAGACCGGGACTAGCGGCAGATACGCAGTATTTT
v_gene: TRBV5-5
j_gene: TRBJ2-3
abundance: NA
d_gene: TRBD2

CDR3aa: CASSPNRVSQETQYF
CDR3nt: TGCGCCAGCAGCCCGAACAGGGTCTCCCAAGAGACCCAGTACTTC
v_gene: TRBV5-1
j_gene: TRBJ2-5
abundance: NA
d_gene: NA

CDR3aa: CASSDPGGSAETQYF
CDR3nt: TGCGCCAGCAGCGACCCGGGGGGGAGCGCAGAGACCCAGTACTTC
v_gene: TRBV5-1
j_gene: TRBJ2-5
abundance: NA
d_gene: TRBD2

CDR3aa: CASIRPGESYNEQFF
CDR3nt: TGTGCCAGCATCCGCCCTGGCGAATCCTACAATGAGCAGTTCTTC
v_gene: TRBV28
j_gene: TRBJ2-1
abundance: NA
d_gene: NA

CDR3aa: CAWKVGLNYGYTF
CDR3nt: TGTGCCTGGAAGGTGGGTCTTAACTATGGCTACACCTTC
v_gene: TRBV30
j_gene: TRBJ1-2
abundance: NA
d_gene: NA

CDR3aa: CASSESVGLGYTF
CDR3nt: TGTGCCAGCAGTGAATCTGTCGGTCTCGGCTACACCTTC
v_gene: TRBV6-1
j_gene: TRBJ1-2
abundance: NA
d_gene: NA

CDR3aa: CASSPQTVWNQPQHF
CDR3nt: TGTGCCAGTAGTCCACAGACAGTATGGAATCAGCCCCAGCATTTT
v_gene: TRBV19
j_gene: TRBJ1-5
abundance: NA
d_gene: NA

CDR3aa: CASSLKETQYF
CDR3nt: TGTGCCAGCAGCTTAAAAGAGACCCAGTACTTC
v_gene: TRBV11-2
j_gene: TRBJ2-5
abundance: NA
d_gene: NA

CDR3aa: CASSLEAGLPTDTQYF
CDR3nt: TGTGCCAGCAGCTTGGAAGCGGGACTGCCCACAGATACGCAGTATTTT
v_gene: TRBV5-4
j_gene: TRBJ2-3
abundance: NA
d_gene: TRBD2

CDR3aa: CASRRTQGINQPQHF
CDR3nt: TGTGCCAGCAGGAGGACACAGGGTATCAATCAGCCCCAGCATTTT
v_gene: TRBV6-5
j_gene: TRBJ1-5
abundance: NA
d_gene: NA

CDR3aa: CASRPSGAMEQYF
CDR3nt: TGTGCCAGCAGACCTAGCGGTGCGATGGAGCAGTACTTC
v_gene: TRBV7-9
j_gene: TRBJ2-7
abundance: NA
d_gene: TRBD2

CDR3aa: CASSRPPGQGNEKLFF
CDR3nt: TGTGCCAGCAGCCGACCTCCGGGGCAGGGAAATGAAAAACTGTTTTTT
v_gene: TRBV4-2
j_gene: TRBJ1-4
abundance: NA
d_gene: NA

CDR3aa: CASSPGSWDSPLHF
CDR3nt: TGTGCCAGCAGCCCGGGCTCCTGGGATTCACCCCTCCACTTT
v_gene: TRBV11-1
j_gene: TRBJ1-6
abundance: NA
d_gene: NA

CDR3aa: CASVEGPNSGNTIYF
CDR3nt: TGTGCCAGCGTGGAGGGCCCGAACTCTGGAAACACCATATATTTT
v_gene: TRBV5-5
j_gene: TRBJ1-3
abundance: NA
d_gene: NA

CDR3aa: CASQTISGYDYEQYF
CDR3nt: TGTGCCAGCCAGACAATTTCGGGCTACGATTACGAGCAGTACTTC
v_gene: TRBV28
j_gene: TRBJ2-7
abundance: NA
d_gene: NA

CDR3aa: CASSYVAGGAVGEQYF
CDR3nt: TGTGCCAGCAGTTATGTGGCGGGAGGCGCCGTAGGAGAGCAGTACTTC
v_gene: TRBV6-5
j_gene: TRBJ2-7
abundance: NA
d_gene: TRBD2

CDR3aa: CASSLIFSGANVLTF
CDR3nt: TGCGCCAGCAGCTTGATTTTCTCTGGGGCCAACGTCCTGACTTTC
v_gene: TRBV5-1
j_gene: TRBJ2-6
abundance: NA
d_gene: NA

CDR3aa: CSVEDSRVRYGYTF
CDR3nt: TGCAGCGTTGAAGATTCGCGCGTCCGCTATGGCTACACCTTC
v_gene: TRBV29-1
j_gene: TRBJ1-2
abundance: NA
d_gene: NA

CDR3aa: CAGSVIGRGSYNEQFF
CDR3nt: TGTGCCGGTAGTGTAATAGGTAGGGGTAGCTACAATGAGCAGTTCTTC
v_gene: TRBV30
j_gene: TRBJ2-1
abundance: NA
d_gene: NA

CDR3aa: CASSWSRDNEQYF
CDR3nt: TGTGCCAGCAGTTGGAGCAGGGACAACGAGCAGTACTTC
v_gene: TRBV6-5
j_gene: TRBJ2-7
abundance: NA
d_gene: NA

CDR3aa: CSVEGTSGSTDTQYF
CDR3nt: TGCAGCGTTGAAGGGACTAGCGGGAGTACAGATACGCAGTATTTT
v_gene: TRBV29-1
j_gene: TRBJ2-3
abundance: NA
d_gene: TRBD2

CDR3aa: CASRGRYEAFF
CDR3nt: TGTGCCAGCCGTGGCAGGTATGAAGCTTTCTTT
v_gene: TRBV27
j_gene: TRBJ1-1
abundance: NA
d_gene: NA

CDR3aa: CASSLTSGGEQYF
CDR3nt: TGTGCCAGCAGCCTGACTAGCGGGGGCGAGCAGTACTTC
v_gene: TRBV11-2
j_gene: TRBJ2-7
abundance: NA
d_gene: TRBD2

CDR3aa: CASSGGLAGNEQFF
CDR3nt: TGTGCCAGCAGCGGCGGACTAGCGGGTAATGAGCAGTTCTTC
v_gene: TRBV5-8
j_gene: TRBJ2-1
abundance: NA
d_gene: TRBD2

CDR3aa: CASSPGTGAYEQYF
CDR3nt: TGTGCCAGTAGTCCGGGAACAGGGGCCTACGAGCAGTACTTC
v_gene: TRBV19
j_gene: TRBJ2-7
abundance: NA
d_gene: TRBD1

CDR3aa: CASSSGLAGPDTQYF
CDR3nt: TGTGCCAGCAGCTCCGGACTAGCGGGCCCAGATACGCAGTATTTT
v_gene: TRBV13
j_gene: TRBJ2-3
abundance: NA
d_gene: TRBD2

CDR3aa: CAISESTGGYNEQFF
CDR3nt: TGTGCCATCAGTGAGTCGACAGGGGGCTACAATGAGCAGTTCTTC
v_gene: TRBV10-3
j_gene: TRBJ2-1
abundance: NA
d_gene: TRBD1

CDR3aa: CASSLGPNQPQHF
CDR3nt: TGTGCCAGCAGCTTAGGGCCTAATCAGCCCCAGCATTTT
v_gene: TRBV7-2
j_gene: TRBJ1-5
abundance: many
d_gene: NA

CDR3aa: CATSEGAGGWTGELFF
CDR3nt: TGTGCCACCAGCGAGGGGGCGGGAGGGTGGACCGGGGAGCTGTTTTTT
v_gene: TRBV15
j_gene: TRBJ2-2
abundance: NA
d_gene: TRBD2

CDR3aa: CASSQRGLGAGGPLYEQYF
CDR3nt: TGCGCCAGCAGCCAGCGGGGACTGGGGGCGGGAGGGCCCCTCTACGAGCAGTACTTC
v_gene: TRBV4-1
j_gene: TRBJ2-7
abundance: few
d_gene: TRBD2

CDR3aa: CASSGTGGRGYTF
CDR3nt: TGTGCCAGCAGTGGAACAGGGGGAAGAGGCTACACCTTC
v_gene: TRBV28
j_gene: TRBJ1-2
abundance: NA
d_gene: TRBD1

CDR3aa: CASSLAPPGAGSYNEQFF
CDR3nt: TGCGCCAGCAGCTTGGCTCCCCCAGGAGCGGGCTCCTACAATGAGCAGTTCTTC
v_gene: TRBV5-1
j_gene: TRBJ2-1
abundance: few
d_gene: NA

CDR3aa: CASSSRTSGRGEQFF
CDR3nt: TGTGCCAGCAGCTCCCGGACTAGCGGGAGGGGTGAGCAGTTCTTC
v_gene: TRBV11-3
j_gene: TRBJ2-1
abundance: NA
d_gene: TRBD2

CDR3aa: CASSSEGRFQPQHF
CDR3nt: TGTGCCAGCAGTTCTGAGGGCAGATTTCAGCCCCAGCATTTT
v_gene: TRBV27
j_gene: TRBJ1-5
abundance: NA
d_gene: NA

CDR3aa: CASSRDIGEKLFF
CDR3nt: TGTGCCAGCAGCCGGGACATCGGCGAAAAACTGTTTTTT
v_gene: TRBV2
j_gene: TRBJ1-4
abundance: NA
d_gene: NA

CDR3aa: CASSVEVAGDLTDTQYF
CDR3nt: TGTGCCAGCAGCGTAGAGGTAGCGGGAGATTTAACAGATACGCAGTATTTT
v_gene: TRBV9
j_gene: TRBJ2-3
abundance: NA
d_gene: TRBD2

CDR3aa: CASSPLFDYSTIGELFF
CDR3nt: TGTGCCAGCAGTCCCCTCTTTGACTATAGCACCATAGGGGAGCTGTTTTTT
v_gene: TRBV27
j_gene: TRBJ2-2
abundance: NA
d_gene: NA

CDR3aa: CAWPLRGPFWEQYF
CDR3nt: TGTGCCTGGCCTCTTCGGGGCCCCTTCTGGGAGCAGTACTTC
v_gene: TRBV30
j_gene: TRBJ2-7
abundance: NA
d_gene: NA

CDR3aa: CASSLASSYEQYF
CDR3nt: TGTGCCAGCAGCTTAGCTAGTAGCTACGAGCAGTACTTC
v_gene: TRBV7-8
j_gene: TRBJ2-7
abundance: NA
d_gene: NA

CDR3aa: CASSLRTGKGTGELFF
CDR3nt: TGTGCCAGCAGCTTAAGGACAGGGAAGGGTACCGGGGAGCTGTTTTTT
v_gene: TRBV7-3
j_gene: TRBJ2-2
abundance: NA
d_gene: TRBD1

CDR3aa: CASRPERRSSGEQYF
CDR3nt: TGTGCCTCCCGACCCGAGCGGAGATCTTCCGGGGAGCAGTACTTC
v_gene: TRBV19
j_gene: TRBJ2-7
abundance: NA
d_gene: NA

CDR3aa: CASSLWENTGELFF
CDR3nt: TGTGCCAGCAGCTTATGGGAGAACACCGGGGAGCTGTTTTTT
v_gene: TRBV7-6
j_gene: TRBJ2-2
abundance: NA
d_gene: NA